These T cell receptor beta chains were read from a single sample in a study of glioma-infiltrating T cells after dendritic cell vaccination. Clones were read by immunoSEQ multiplex PCR, and TCRdb kept only the in-frame ones, dropping some. The sample has some 100,000 clones, around 85% seen once. The sample was blood, taken before dendritic cell vaccination. These receptors were obtained from a human donor with glioblastoma. Each CDR3 is given with its conserved first and last residue. The D gene is left open where the match is weak. Not all rows give a size; the values are once, few, many and, for expanded clones, a class.

d_call: .; j_call: TRBJ2-7; clone_size: once; v_call: TRBV27; cdr3_aa: CASSWTVNSYEQYF; cdr3_nt: TGTGCCAGCAGCTGGACAGTGAACTCCTACGAGCAGTACTTC
d_call: TRBD1; j_call: TRBJ2-7; clone_size: once; v_call: TRBV18; cdr3_aa: CASSPPGTGSYEQYF; cdr3_nt: TGTGCCAGCTCACCTCCCGGGACAGGGTCTTACGAGCAGTACTTC
d_call: .; j_call: TRBJ2-7; clone_size: .; v_call: TRBV4-1; cdr3_aa: CASSQDRHEQYF; cdr3_nt: TGCGCCAGCAGCCAAGACAGGCACGAGCAGTACTTC
d_call: TRBD1; j_call: TRBJ2-4; clone_size: .; v_call: TRBV5-1; cdr3_aa: CASSLGTALAKNIQYF; cdr3_nt: TGCGCCAGCAGCCTGGGGACAGCCCTAGCCAAAAACATTCAGTACTTC
d_call: .; j_call: TRBJ1-1; clone_size: .; v_call: TRBV6-5; cdr3_aa: CASSLTVGAEAFF; cdr3_nt: TGTGCCAGCAGCCTCACCGTAGGGGCTGAAGCTTTCTTT
d_call: .; j_call: TRBJ1-5; clone_size: .; v_call: TRBV7-2; cdr3_aa: CASSLGAGFQPQHF; cdr3_nt: TGTGCCAGCAGCTTAGGGGCAGGGTTCCAGCCCCAGCATTTT
d_call: TRBD2; j_call: TRBJ2-7; clone_size: .; v_call: TRBV11-3; cdr3_aa: CASSLVTGGDREQYF; cdr3_nt: TGTGCCAGCAGCTTAGTGACGGGAGGGGATCGGGAGCAGTACTTC
d_call: .; j_call: TRBJ2-1; clone_size: .; v_call: TRBV6-1; cdr3_aa: CASSPPSNEQFF; cdr3_nt: TGTGCCAGCAGTCCCCCCTCTAATGAGCAGTTCTTC
d_call: .; j_call: TRBJ1-6; clone_size: .; v_call: TRBV14; cdr3_aa: CASGVAFESPLHF; cdr3_nt: TGTGCCAGCGGAGTGGCTTTTGAATCACCCCTCCACTTT
d_call: TRBD1; j_call: TRBJ2-7; clone_size: once; v_call: TRBV5-1; cdr3_aa: CASSPRTGGYEQYF; cdr3_nt: TGCGCCAGCAGCCCCAGGACAGGGGGGTACGAGCAGTACTTC
d_call: .; j_call: TRBJ1-3; clone_size: .; v_call: TRBV11-2; cdr3_aa: CASSSPSTEYSGNTIYF; cdr3_nt: TGTGCCAGCAGCTCCCCCTCGACAGAGTACTCTGGAAACACCATATATTTT
d_call: .; j_call: TRBJ2-1; clone_size: .; v_call: TRBV11-2; cdr3_aa: CASSIIGGSSYNEQFF; cdr3_nt: TGTGCCAGCAGCATCATAGGGGGTTCCTCCTACAATGAGCAGTTCTTC
d_call: TRBD1; j_call: TRBJ1-3; clone_size: .; v_call: TRBV19; cdr3_aa: CASSIATGTVSGNTIYF; cdr3_nt: TGTGCCAGTAGTATCGCTACGGGGACAGTCTCTGGAAACACCATATATTTT
d_call: .; j_call: TRBJ2-3; clone_size: .; v_call: TRBV27; cdr3_aa: CASSLGAGSDTDTQYF; cdr3_nt: TGTGCCAGCAGTTTAGGGGCGGGGTCGGACACAGATACGCAGTATTTT
d_call: .; j_call: TRBJ2-2; clone_size: .; v_call: TRBV6-5; cdr3_aa: CATHFTGGTGELFF; cdr3_nt: TGTGCCACCCACTTTACTGGAGGCACCGGGGAGCTGTTTTTT
d_call: .; j_call: TRBJ1-1; clone_size: .; v_call: TRBV5-1; cdr3_aa: CASSLGAGGDTEAFF; cdr3_nt: TGCGCCAGCAGCTTGGGAGCAGGAGGGGACACTGAAGCTTTCTTT
d_call: .; j_call: TRBJ2-1; clone_size: .; v_call: TRBV18; cdr3_aa: CASSQASSLNEQFF; cdr3_nt: TGTGCCAGCTCACAGGCTAGTTCTCTGAATGAGCAGTTCTTC
d_call: TRBD2; j_call: TRBJ2-2; clone_size: .; v_call: TRBV2; cdr3_aa: CASGRDQYTGELFF; cdr3_nt: TGTGCCAGCGGGAGGGACCAATACACCGGGGAGCTGTTTTTT
d_call: .; j_call: TRBJ2-6; clone_size: .; v_call: TRBV27; cdr3_aa: CASSTRTMGANVLTF; cdr3_nt: TGTGCCAGCAGTACCCGGACAATGGGGGCCAACGTCCTGACTTTC
d_call: TRBD1; j_call: TRBJ1-2; clone_size: few; v_call: TRBV6-1; cdr3_aa: CASRDRGLNYGYTF; cdr3_nt: TGTGCCAGCCGGGACAGGGGCCTTAACTATGGCTACACCTTC
d_call: .; j_call: TRBJ1-2; clone_size: .; v_call: TRBV29-1; cdr3_aa: CSVDRGDRYGYTF; cdr3_nt: TGCAGCGTTGACAGGGGCGATAGGTATGGCTACACCTTC
d_call: TRBD1; j_call: TRBJ1-1; clone_size: .; v_call: TRBV6-1; cdr3_aa: CASSEWVRTGVTEAFF; cdr3_nt: TGTGCCAGCAGTGAATGGGTCCGGACAGGGGTTACTGAAGCTTTCTTT
d_call: .; j_call: TRBJ2-3; clone_size: few; v_call: TRBV13; cdr3_aa: CASSLGGLSYTDTQYF; cdr3_nt: TGTGCCAGCAGCTTAGGGGGGCTAAGCTACACAGATACGCAGTATTTT
d_call: TRBD1; j_call: TRBJ1-1; clone_size: once; v_call: TRBV10-3; cdr3_aa: CAISESNRGWTEAFF; cdr3_nt: TGTGCCATCAGTGAGTCTAACAGGGGTTGGACTGAAGCTTTCTTT
d_call: TRBD1; j_call: TRBJ2-2; clone_size: .; v_call: TRBV6-1; cdr3_aa: CASSLRTGRAGELFF; cdr3_nt: TGTGCCAGCAGTCTCCGGACAGGGCGCGCCGGGGAGCTGTTTTTT
d_call: .; j_call: TRBJ1-2; clone_size: .; v_call: TRBV27; cdr3_aa: CASRTVPFTNYGYTF; cdr3_nt: TGTGCCAGCAGGACAGTACCCTTCACTAACTATGGCTACACCTTC
d_call: .; j_call: TRBJ1-1; clone_size: .; v_call: TRBV29-1; cdr3_aa: CSVGPNTEAFF; cdr3_nt: TGCAGCGTTGGTCCAAACACTGAAGCTTTCTTT
d_call: TRBD1; j_call: TRBJ2-5; clone_size: .; v_call: TRBV27; cdr3_aa: CASTSTPYRGETQYF; cdr3_nt: TGTGCCAGCACCTCCACCCCATACAGGGGAGAGACCCAGTACTTC
d_call: TRBD1; j_call: TRBJ2-7; clone_size: .; v_call: TRBV4-1; cdr3_aa: CASSRDSHSYEQYF; cdr3_nt: TGCGCCAGCAGCCGGGACAGCCACTCCTACGAGCAGTACTTC
d_call: .; j_call: TRBJ1-1; clone_size: .; v_call: TRBV18; cdr3_aa: CASSPRTDMNTEAFF; cdr3_nt: TGTGCCAGCTCCCCTCGGACAGACATGAACACTGAAGCTTTCTTT
d_call: TRBD2; j_call: TRBJ2-7; clone_size: many; v_call: TRBV6-1; cdr3_aa: CASIGGGNGQYF; cdr3_nt: TGTGCCAGCATTGGCGGGGGGAACGGGCAGTACTTC
d_call: TRBD1; j_call: TRBJ1-1; clone_size: .; v_call: TRBV29-1; cdr3_aa: CSVQGRQGATEAFF; cdr3_nt: TGCAGCGTCCAAGGTAGGCAGGGGGCCACTGAAGCTTTCTTT
d_call: TRBD1; j_call: TRBJ1-6; clone_size: .; v_call: TRBV4-1; cdr3_aa: CASSQVPGDSLDSPLHF; cdr3_nt: TGCGCCAGCAGCCAAGTCCCCGGGGACAGCCTCGATTCACCCCTCCACTTT
d_call: TRBD1; j_call: TRBJ2-6; clone_size: .; v_call: TRBV19; cdr3_aa: CASTGRGQSGANVLTF; cdr3_nt: TGTGCCAGTACGGGCAGGGGGCAGTCTGGGGCCAACGTCCTGACTTTC
d_call: .; j_call: TRBJ1-2; clone_size: .; v_call: TRBV7-3; cdr3_aa: CASSLSPGTYGYTF; cdr3_nt: TGTGCCAGCAGCTTAAGTCCAGGCACCTATGGCTACACCTTC
d_call: TRBD1; j_call: TRBJ2-7; clone_size: .; v_call: TRBV7-9; cdr3_aa: CASSLGQGRISYEQYF; cdr3_nt: TGTGCCAGCAGCCTAGGACAGGGGCGAATATCCTACGAGCAGTACTTC
d_call: TRBD2; j_call: TRBJ2-2; clone_size: .; v_call: TRBV5-1; cdr3_aa: CASSGRNTGELFF; cdr3_nt: TGCGCCAGTAGCGGGAGGAACACCGGGGAGCTGTTTTTT
d_call: .; j_call: TRBJ2-7; clone_size: .; v_call: TRBV27; cdr3_aa: CASSPTEQISYEQYF; cdr3_nt: TGTGCCAGCAGCCCTACGGAGCAGATCTCCTACGAGCAGTACTTC